One sample yielded the 30 T cell receptor beta chains listed below, sequenced in a study of blood T cells in healthy people across ages. With a J-beta primer mix and a sample-barcoded 5' primer, a second PCR ran about 7 to 11 cycles. TCRdb called the 5' RACE reads again in MiXCR, with one record for every CDR3 protein. The sample has 760,000 or so distinct CDR3 sequences; 25% are singletons. These data were also reused for a study on T cells of mothers and their children.

The sequencing input was blood. The receptors derive from a boy aged 10-17 years in good health.

The V and J genes are TRBV20-1 and TRBJ1-1, with D unclear. The CDR3 has 13 residues. Looked up from germline, CDR1 is DFQATT and CDR2 is SNEGSKA (reference sequence). V was shortened by 6 bases and J by 0 bases, with 11 bases between the two germline ends. The CDR3 DNA reads TGCAGTGCCATTATATCCCTGAACACTGAAGCTTTCTTT. It specifies CSAIISLNTEAFF.

This rearrangement joins TRBV4-2 to TRBJ1-1; D perhaps matches TRBD1 (5 bases). This CDR3 is built from 12 residues. Germline V gene data show CDR1 as LGHNA and CDR2 as YNFKEQ. Trimming took 4 bases from V and 10 from J, leaving 13 bases between them. CDR3 residues: CASSLIGGVAFF. DNA of the CDR3: TGTGCCAGCAGCCTGATCGGGGGTGTAGCTTTCTTT.

Details on this clonotype: Lacking the conserved final phenylalanine or tryptophan, this CDR3 likely reflects a read error. The chain links TRBV3-1 to TRBJ2-4, with a tentative D call TRBD1 (5 bases). This CDR3 region has 17 residues. V was cut by 1 base and J by 1 base, with 14 bases left in between. The germline CDR1 and CDR2 sequences are LGHDT and YNNKEL (reference sequence). The CDR3 region has the DNA TGTGCCAGCAGCCAAGTACAGGTCGGCTGGGCCAAAAACATTCAGTACCTC. Its protein is CASSQVQVGWAKNIQYL.

The chain employs TRBV13 and TRBJ2-1; D tentatively fits TRBD1 or TRBD2 (6 bases each). The assigned J gene may be wrong: the sequence end matches TRBJ2-7 better. Germline CDR1 is PRHDT and CDR2 is FYEKMQ (reference sequence). The CDR3 length is 15 residues. CDR3 nucleotide sequence: TGTGCCAGCAGCTTAGGGGGGGCGACTAGAACCGAGCAGTACTTC. Protein: CASSLGGATRTEQYF.

The chain employs TRBV12-3 or TRBV12-4 and TRBJ2-5; 8 positions agree with TRBD2. The V segment lost 8 bases and the J segment 0 bases; nucleotides outside the gene matches: 5. This CDR3 is built from 14 residues. CDR3 protein: CASGSGGHQETQYF. In DNA form, the CDR3 reads TGTGCCAGCGGAAGCGGGGGCCACCAAGAGACCCAGTACTTC.

This clonotype turned up a few times. The chain joins TRBV2 to TRBJ2-4, with TRBD1 identical over 7 bases. V gave up 9 bases and J gave up 7 bases; unmatched junction bases: 6. The CDR3 consists of 12 residues. CDR1 is SNHLY, CDR2 FYNNEI, per germline. The CDR3 loop is CASGQVENIQYF. Here the CDR3 DNA reads TGTGCCAGTGGACAGGTTGAGAACATTCAGTACTTC.

This chain connects TRBV15 to TRBJ2-5; D is unclear. The end of the DNA fits TRBJ2-1 better, so the J call may be wrong. Germline loops: CDR1 LNHNV, CDR2 YYDKDF (reference sequence). This CDR3 has 15 amino acids. The CDR3 sequence: CATSRVDGVGNEQFF. CDR3 bases: TGTGCCACCAGCAGAGTTGATGGGGTGGGCAATGAGCAGTTCTTC.

This clonotype was recorded a few times. The rearrangement links TRBV12-3 or TRBV12-4 to TRBJ2-5, with D perhaps TRBD1 or TRBD2 (5 bases each). The better agreement between TRBJ2-7 and the DNA end casts doubt on the J call. The CDR3 contains 14 residues. The CDR3 DNA follows: TGTGCCAGCGGGGGTTGGGCGGAATCATACGAGCAGTACTTC. This sequence encodes CASGGWAESYEQYF.

This clonotype turned up a few times. This chain uses TRBV3-1 with TRBJ1-5, with a possible D match to TRBD1 (5 bases). Per the germline V gene, CDR1 is LGHDT and CDR2 is YNNKEL (reference sequence). The CDR3 runs to 14 residues. The V end lost 0 bases, the J end lost 5 bases, and 8 bases lay between the germline ends. For the CDR3, the DNA is TGTGCCAGCAGCCAAGAAATAGGGGATCAGCCCCAGCATTTT. Protein product: CASSQEIGDQPQHF.

The CDR3 sequence is CASSSPRVQYEQFF. The CDR3 nucleotides are TGTGCCAGCAGCTCCCCCAGGGTACAATATGAGCAGTTCTTC. The chain couples TRBV7-6 to TRBJ2-5; a weak D match, TRBD1 (5 bases). Near its end, the DNA agrees better with TRBJ2-1, so the J call may be wrong. The CDR3 contains 14 residues. Germline assignment: CDR1 SGHVS and CDR2 FNYEAQ.

The chain recombines TRBV13 with TRBJ1-3; D might be TRBD1 (5 bases). The CDR3 contains 17 residues. V gave up 5 bases and J gave up 4 bases, with 21 bases separating them. Germline values: CDR1 PRHDT, CDR2 FYEKMQ (reference sequence). The DNA for the CDR3 is TGTGCCAGCAGCGCCAACCGGGGCCCGAGTCCGGGAAACACCATATATTTT. It translates to CASSANRGPSPGNTIYF.

This clonotype has a handful of counts. V usage is TRBV29-1 and J usage is TRBJ2-3, with D unclear. CDR3 length: 13 residues. Germline loops: CDR1 SQVTM, CDR2 ANQGSEA. V was pared by 0 bases and J by 1 base, with 5 bases between. The CDR3 DNA is TGCAGCGTTGAAGATGGGGGCACAGATACGCAGTATTTT. Its translation is CSVEDGGTDTQYF.

This clonotype was detected only a few times. CDR3 sequence: CASSYSGPRYQETQYF. Here the CDR3 DNA reads TGTGCCAGCAGTTACTCCGGGCCGCGGTACCAAGAGACCCAGTACTTC. V gene TRBV6-6 combines with J gene TRBJ2-5; D remains ambiguous. CDR1 MNHNY and CDR2 SVGAGI come from the germline V gene (reference sequence). The CDR3 covers 16 residues. V dropped 0 bases and J dropped 0 bases, with 11 bases sitting between them.

This sequence joins TRBV4-2 and TRBJ1-2, with D tentatively TRBD1 (5 bases). Germline CDR1 is LGHNA and CDR2 is YNFKEQ. The CDR3 sequence is 15 residues long. Trimming stripped 3 bases from V and 3 bases from J, with 14 bases between. The CDR3 nucleotides are TGTGCCAGCAGCCACCTATTTGCGGGGCACTATGGCTACACCTTC. Translation gives CASSHLFAGHYGYTF.

This clonotype was picked up a small number of times. V usage is TRBV5-6 and J usage is TRBJ2-6, with D maybe TRBD2 (6 bases). The CDR3 consists of 16 residues. The germline CDR1 and CDR2 sequences are SGHDT and YYEEEE. Trimming shortened V by 0 bases and J by 2 bases, and 9 bases separated the two germline ends. The CDR3 region is CASSLAGGAGANVLTF. The CDR3 DNA sequence: TGTGCCAGCAGCTTGGCCGGAGGGGCTGGGGCCAACGTCCTGACTTTC. The full variable domain, rest sourced from reference TRBV5-6 and TRBJ2-6, is DAGVTQSPTHLIKTRGQQVTLRCSPKSGHDTVSWYQQALGQGPQFIFQYYEEEERQRGNFPDRFSGHQFPNYSSELNVNALLLGDSALYLCASSLAGGAGANVLTFGAGSRLTVL.

The chain combines TRBV5-8 with TRBJ1-5; a weak D match, TRBD1 (5 bases). V was cut by 0 bases and J by 4 bases, with 14 bases left in between. This CDR3 is 16 amino acids long. Germline assignment: CDR1 SGHTS and CDR2 YDEGEE. The CDR3 sequence: CASSLGTGLGNQPQHF. The CDR3 DNA follows: TGTGCCAGCAGCTTGGGGACGGGGCTGGGGAATCAGCCCCAGCATTTT.

This clonotype was found a few times. The chain has TRBV7-9 and TRBJ2-7; 7 bases agree with TRBD1. The CDR3 covers 15 residues. Germline V gene data show CDR1 as SEHNR and CDR2 as FQNEAQ (reference sequence). V trimming: 1 base; J trimming: 2 bases; junction bases outside the gene matches: 5. This CDR3 is CASSLVPGTAYEQYF. The CDR3 bases are TGTGCCAGCAGCTTAGTACCCGGGACAGCCTACGAGCAGTACTTC.

The V call is TRBV29-1, the J call TRBJ2-1, with TRBD2 identical over 9 bases. V gave up 7 bases and J gave up 7 bases; unmatched junction bases: 8. This CDR3 spans 13 amino acids. Germline values: CDR1 SQVTM, CDR2 ANQGSEA. The CDR3 region has the DNA TGCAGCGAGATAGCGGGAGCTGGTAATGAGCAGTTCTTC. It codes for CSEIAGAGNEQFF.

The chain recombines TRBV27 with TRBJ2-4; TRBD2 matches 8 bases. With 4 bases clipped from V and 8 bases from J, the junction kept 10 bases outside the gene matches. The CDR3 totals 15 residues. CDR1 and CDR2 (germline): MNHEY, SMNVEV (reference sequence). The CDR3, as DNA: TGTGCCAGCAGTTCCAACCGGGGGGGGAAGCACATTCAGTACTTC. This codes for CASSSNRGGKHIQYF.

This chain connects TRBV28 to TRBJ2-7; 8 nucleotides align to TRBD2. CDR1 and CDR2 (germline): MDHEN, SYDVKM. The V segment lost 6 bases and the J segment 3 bases; nucleotides outside the gene matches: 10. CDR3 length equals 15 residues. This CDR3 is CASRELPGLDYEQYF. CDR3 nucleotide sequence: TGTGCCAGCAGGGAGCTCCCGGGACTAGACTACGAGCAGTACTTC.

The CDR3 nucleotides are TGCAGCGTTGAAGGAGGACAGGGAATCACAGATACGCAGTATTTT. It codes for CSVEGGQGITDTQYF. This chain links TRBV29-1 with TRBJ2-3, with 8 bases matching TRBD1. Germline-derived CDR1 and CDR2 are SQVTM and ANQGSEA. The CDR3 sequence is 15 residues long. V trimming: 1 base; J trimming: 2 bases; junction bases outside the gene matches: 5.

This chain uses TRBV11-3 with TRBJ1-1, with D hard to call. The length of the CDR3 is 13 residues. Germline V gene sequence: CDR1 SGHNT, CDR2 YENEEA. Trimming took 5 bases from V and 5 from J, leaving 12 bases between them. CDR3 in amino acids: CASSAHPGTEAFF. DNA for the CDR3: TGTGCCAGCAGCGCCCACCCGGGGACTGAAGCTTTCTTT.

This clonotype turned up a few times. The chain uses TRBV4-1 and TRBJ2-1; D might be TRBD2 (5 bases). Trimming took 0 bases from V and 4 from J, leaving 10 bases between them. Germline-derived CDR1 and CDR2 are MGHRA and YSYEKL. The CDR3 extends over 15 amino acids. CDR3 amino acids: CASSQESGGYNEQFF. The CDR3 DNA is TGCGCCAGCAGCCAAGAATCTGGCGGGTACAATGAGCAGTTCTTC.

J is TRBJ2-7 and V is TRBV6-2 or TRBV6-3, with 7 bases that match TRBD1. The tail of the sequence fits TRBJ2-5 better, so the J call may be wrong. The CDR3 runs to 13 residues. Germline CDR1 MNHEY, CDR2 SVGEGT. CDR3 nucleotide sequence: TGTGCCAGCGAGGGGGCTATCCAAGAGACCCAGTACTTC. Its translation: CASEGAIQETQYF.

This clonotype has only a few counts. The chain joins TRBV7-8 to TRBJ2-2; D not certain. Trimming stripped 5 bases from V and 6 bases from J, with 10 bases between. The CDR3 loop spans 13 amino acids. Looked up from germline, CDR1 is SGHVS and CDR2 is FQNEAQ. CDR3 amino acids: CASSPRPPGELFF. The CDR3 DNA is TGTGCCAGCAGCCCACGACCTCCCGGGGAGCTGTTTTTT.

V usage is TRBV27 and J usage is TRBJ2-5; the D is unclear. V dropped 2 bases and J dropped 2 bases, with 12 bases sitting between them. The CDR3 is 15 amino acids. CDR1 MNHEY and CDR2 SMNVEV come from the germline V gene (reference sequence). CDR3 in DNA: TGTGCCAGCAGTTTAGAGGCTATACTTCAAGAGACCCAGTACTTC. Its protein product is CASSLEAILQETQYF.

This clonotype appeared a single time. The genes are TRBV12-3 or TRBV12-4 and TRBJ2-3; 8 nucleotides match TRBD1. The CDR3 runs to 17 residues. Trimming removed 6 bases from V and 4 bases from J; junction bases left unmatched: 15. The CDR3 sequence: CASSFLPHQGAADTQYF. The CDR3 region has the DNA TGTGCCAGCAGCTTTTTGCCCCATCAGGGGGCTGCAGATACGCAGTATTTT.

In its sample, this clonotype was seen a few times. In DNA, the CDR3 is TGTGCCAGCAGTGCGGGGACAGGGCGATACAATGAGCAGTTCTTC. The encoded protein is CASSAGTGRYNEQFF. The V call is TRBV2, the J call TRBJ2-1; 9 bases line up with TRBD1. Per the germline V gene, CDR1 is SNHLY and CDR2 is FYNNEI. This CDR3 is 15 amino acids long. V lost 4 bases, J lost 4 bases, and 5 bases stayed unmatched.

The chain employs TRBV6-5 and TRBJ2-5; TRBD2 aligns across 8 bases. The junction had 6 bases not matched to a gene; V was cut back by 2 bases and J by 1 base. This CDR3 has 16 residues. The germline V gene has CDR1 MNHEY and CDR2 SVGAGI. The CDR3 bases are TGTGCCAGCAGTTACCTTGATAGCGGGGTCCAAGAGACCCAGTACTTC. It specifies CASSYLDSGVQETQYF.

This clonotype was counted only a few times. The chain uses TRBV7-3 and TRBJ2-5, with a tentative D call TRBD1 (6 bases). With the DNA end fitting TRBJ2-7 better, the J assignment may be wrong. The CDR3 is 19 residues long. Germline CDR1 is SGHTA and CDR2 is FQGTGA. In nucleotides, the CDR3 is TGTGCCAGCAGCCCTCGAACTGGGCCCGACAGGAAAAGCTCCTACGAGCAGTACTTC. Its translation: CASSPRTGPDRKSSYEQYF.